One sample yielded the 30 T cell receptor beta chains listed below, sequenced in a study of T cell responses to AZD1222 COVID-19 vaccine. TCRdb keeps only in-frame clones here, not all; method: immunoSEQ multiplex PCR. In the table there are 100,000 or so clones, approximately 87% of which are singletons. The sample here was peripheral blood, taken on day 0 of AZD1222 vaccination. All receptors derive from an adult in good health.

This chain uses TRBV30 with TRBJ1-4, with TRBD1 as a possible D gene (6 bases). The CDR3 runs to 12 residues. CDR1 GTSNPN and CDR2 SVGIG come from the germline V gene (reference sequence). Trimming shortened V by 8 bases and J by 8 bases, and 15 bases separated the two germline ends. CDR3 amino acids: CARGGRGEKLFF. For the CDR3, the DNA is TGTGCCCGAGGGGGACGGGGGGAAAAACTGTTTTTT.

The chain couples TRBV7-9 to TRBJ2-1; 8 bases align to TRBD1. The V segment lost 3 bases and the J segment 5 bases; nucleotides outside the gene matches: 6. Germline V gene data show CDR1 as SEHNR and CDR2 as FQNEAQ (reference sequence). This CDR3 region has 15 residues. This CDR3 is CASSFLGQGNNEQFF. In DNA form, the CDR3 reads TGTGCCAGCAGCTTCCTCGGACAGGGCAACAATGAGCAGTTCTTC.

This chain connects TRBV11-1 to TRBJ1-4; D uncertain. This CDR3 region has 16 residues. V lost 5 bases to trimming and J lost 0 bases, with 13 bases between them. Germline values: CDR1 SGHAT, CDR2 FQDESV (reference sequence). CDR3 loop: CASSPGPRATNEKLFF. The CDR3 bases are TGTGCCAGCAGCCCTGGACCGAGGGCAACTAATGAAAAACTGTTTTTT.

This sequence joins TRBV7-6 and TRBJ2-5; TRBD1 is a possible D gene (6 bases). V was trimmed by 1 base and J by 7 bases, leaving 22 bases between them. In germline, CDR1 is SGHVS, CDR2 FNYEAQ. This CDR3 region has 17 residues. This CDR3 reads CASSLGGAGEPRGTQYF. CDR3 coding DNA: TGTGCCAGCAGCTTAGGAGGGGCAGGGGAGCCGAGGGGGACCCAGTACTTC.

The chain combines TRBV5-1 with TRBJ2-5; D is unresolved. V dropped 5 bases and J dropped 4 bases, with 12 bases sitting between them. Germline CDR1 is SGHRS and CDR2 is YFSETQ. This CDR3 region has 13 residues. CDR3 region: CASSSEVGETQYF. CDR3 DNA sequence: TGCGCCAGCAGTTCCGAAGTAGGAGAGACCCAGTACTTC.

The chain has TRBV2 and TRBJ1-5, with unresolved D. Germline V gene lookup returns CDR1 SNHLY and CDR2 FYNNEI. The CDR3 is made up of 12 amino acids. The V end lost 5 bases, the J end lost 3 bases, and 5 bases lay between the germline ends. The CDR3 DNA sequence: TGTGCCAGCAGTCTTCACAATCAGCCCCAGCATTTT. Translated: CASSLHNQPQHF.

The rearrangement uses TRBV6-6 and TRBJ2-1; D possibly corresponds to TRBD2 (6 bases). The CDR3 length is 11 residues. Germline-derived CDR1 and CDR2 are MNHNY and SVGAGI (reference sequence). Trimming took 2 bases from V and 13 from J, leaving 9 bases between them. The CDR3 DNA follows: TGTGCCAGCAGTTACCGGGACTCTCAGTTCTTC. Encoded protein: CASSYRDSQFF.

V and J are TRBV5-4 and TRBJ1-1, with D possibly matching TRBD1 (6 bases). This CDR3 has 15 residues. The ends were cut back, 2 bases at V and 3 bases at J, with 14 bases in the middle. Germline CDR1 and CDR2: SGHNT and YYREEE (reference sequence). CDR3 in DNA: TGTGCCAGCAGCTTCGCCGGAAACAGGGACACTGAAGCTTTCTTT. Its translation: CASSFAGNRDTEAFF.

The chain links TRBV27 to TRBJ1-6, with D tentatively TRBD1 (6 bases). Trimming shortened V by 4 bases and J by 12 bases, and 10 bases separated the two germline ends. Per the germline V gene, CDR1 is MNHEY and CDR2 is SMNVEV (reference sequence). The CDR3 contains 12 residues. The CDR3 nucleotides are TGTGCCAGCAGTTACCCACAGGGACCCCTCCACTTT. It is translated as CASSYPQGPLHF.

The J gene is TRBJ2-1, the V gene TRBV7-3; D ambiguous. The germline V and J ends were trimmed by 5 bases and 4 bases, with 15 bases remaining between them. Germline-derived CDR1 and CDR2 are SGHTA and FQGTGA. This CDR3 contains 15 residues. The CDR3 sequence is CASSPVPDAYNEQFF. The DNA for the CDR3 is TGTGCCAGCAGCCCAGTACCTGACGCTTACAATGAGCAGTTCTTC.

The gene calls are TRBV7-2 and TRBJ2-2; D unresolved. The CDR3 has 13 residues. In germline, CDR1 is SGHTA, CDR2 FQGNSA. The ends were cut back, 7 bases at V and 4 bases at J, with 10 bases in the middle. Here the CDR3 DNA reads TGTGCCAGCACCGTTACTTTCACCGGGGAGCTGTTTTTT. Its protein product is CASTVTFTGELFF.

The rearrangement links TRBV5-1 to TRBJ1-1; D ambiguous. Germline V CDR1 and CDR2: SGHRS, YFSETQ. CDR3 length: 14 amino acids. V was clipped by 5 bases and J by 1 base, with 12 bases between them. CDR3 DNA: TGCGCCAGCAGGATGCCCCTTGGGAACACTGAAGCTTTCTTT. Translation gives CASRMPLGNTEAFF.

The chain couples TRBV3-1 (or the pseudogene TRBV3-2) to TRBJ1-4; 7 bases line up with TRBD1. The CDR3 has 14 residues. Germline values: CDR1 LGHDT, CDR2 YNNKEL (reference sequence). The trim removed 1 base at V and 14 bases at J, leaving 10 bases unmatched. The CDR3 nucleotides read TGTGCCAGCAGCCAAGGGACAGGCGCCTTCGGGCTGTTTTTT. Translation gives CASSQGTGAFGLFF.

This rearrangement joins TRBV10-3 to TRBJ1-2, with unresolved D. With 8 bases removed from V and 8 bases from J, the gap between germline ends came to 18 bases. Germline V gene sequence: CDR1 ENHRY, CDR2 SYGVKD. The CDR3 runs to 13 residues. The CDR3 DNA is TGTGCCATCGCATTGGGGTTAGGCGTGGGCTACACCTTC. It encodes CAIALGLGVGYTF.

In its sample, this clone was seen once. V and J are TRBV6-6 and TRBJ1-1, with TRBD1 identical over 8 bases. This CDR3 is 17 amino acids long. J lost 1 base, V lost 5 bases, and 12 bases had no gene match. Germline CDR1 is MNHNY and CDR2 is SVGAGI (reference sequence). The CDR3 DNA reads as TGTGCCAGCAGTCCCACTTCCAGGGGGCGAGGGAACACTGAAGCTTTCTTT. It specifies CASSPTSRGRGNTEAFF.

The J gene is TRBJ2-3, the V gene TRBV18, with no clear D. The V gene's germline CDR1 is KGHSH and CDR2 LQKENI. The CDR3 covers 13 residues. Trimming cost V 0 bases and J 2 bases, with 3 bases left between them. DNA of the CDR3: TGTGCCAGCTCACCACCTTCCACAGATACGCAGTATTTT. Its protein is CASSPPSTDTQYF.

The chain uses TRBV9 and TRBJ1-6, with D possibly TRBD1 on 5 matching bases. The CDR3 spans 14 residues. V shed 1 base and J shed 9 bases, with 11 bases lying between them. The germline V gene encodes CDR1 SGDLS and CDR2 YYNGEE. DNA for the CDR3: TGTGCCAGCAGCGTAACTCAGGGAGGTTCACCCCTCCACTTT. Protein: CASSVTQGGSPLHF.

The gene calls are TRBV5-1 and TRBJ1-1, with a tentative D call TRBD1 (6 bases). The ends were cut back, 6 bases at V and 0 bases at J, with 18 bases in the middle. Per the germline V gene, CDR1 is SGHRS and CDR2 is YFSETQ. This CDR3 is built from 16 residues. The CDR3 spells CASNRGGREVNTEAFF. Written as DNA, the CDR3 is TGCGCCAGCAACCGTGGGGGGCGCGAAGTGAACACTGAAGCTTTCTTT.

This chain uses TRBV6-2 or TRBV6-3 with TRBJ2-7, with a possible D match to TRBD1 (7 bases). The V gene lost 5 bases and the J gene lost 5 bases, with 10 bases spanning the gap. The CDR3 runs to 12 residues. Germline CDR1 and CDR2: MNHEY and SVGEGT. The CDR3: CASSTRGDEQYF. The CDR3 nucleotides are TGTGCCAGCAGTACCAGGGGGGACGAGCAGTACTTC.

The sample holds a few counts of this clone. The rearrangement links TRBV19 to TRBJ1-5, with D uncertain. Germline V gene lookup returns CDR1 LNHDA and CDR2 SQIVND (reference sequence). V gave up 6 bases and J gave up 0 bases, with 9 bases separating them. CDR3 length: 14 residues. The DNA for the CDR3 is TGTGCCAGTAGGTTGGACTATAGCAATCAGCCCCAGCATTTT. It yields the protein CASRLDYSNQPQHF.

V is TRBV5-1 and J is TRBJ1-6; a possible D gene is TRBD1 (5 bases). Per the germline V gene, CDR1 is SGHRS and CDR2 is YFSETQ. Trimming stripped 4 bases from V and 9 bases from J, with 20 bases between. This CDR3 contains 16 residues. Here the CDR3 DNA reads TGCGCCAGCAGCCCCGGGGGGGGAGTTACTAGTTCACCCCTCCACTTT. Its protein product is CASSPGGGVTSSPLHF. The whole variable domain, remainder taken from reference TRBV5-1 and TRBJ1-6, is KAGVTQTPRYLIKTRGQQVTLSCSPISGHRSVSWYQQTPGQGLQFLFEYFSETQRNKGNFPGRFSGRQFSNSRSEMNVSTLELGDSALYLCASSPGGGVTSSPLHFGNGTRLTVT.

The chain couples TRBV2 to TRBJ1-1; D is undetermined. The CDR3 runs to 13 residues. Germline values: CDR1 SNHLY, CDR2 FYNNEI. V was cut by 6 bases and J by 3 bases, with 11 bases left in between. The CDR3 region is CASRGARDTEAFF. Written as DNA, the CDR3 is TGTGCCAGCAGGGGAGCGCGGGACACTGAAGCTTTCTTT.

V usage is TRBV6-5 and J usage is TRBJ2-7, with 7 bases matching TRBD1. The germline CDR1 and CDR2 sequences are MNHEY and SVGAGI. V was clipped by 4 bases and J by 0 bases; unmatched bases: 6. There are 15 residues in the CDR3. The CDR3 loop reads CASSSHRDSSYEQYF. The CDR3 DNA sequence: TGTGCCAGCAGTTCTCACCGGGACAGCTCCTACGAGCAGTACTTC.

This chain links TRBV7-9 with TRBJ2-6; D call uncertain. Trimming stripped 1 base from V and 1 base from J, with 5 bases between. CDR1 SEHNR and CDR2 FQNEAQ come from the germline V gene (reference sequence). The CDR3 runs 15 residues. The CDR3 loop is CASSLVGSGANVLTF. The CDR3 DNA is TGTGCCAGCAGCTTAGTGGGGTCTGGGGCCAACGTCCTGACTTTC.

This clone was recorded a few times. This chain joins TRBV12-3 or TRBV12-4 and TRBJ1-2, with a possible D match to TRBD1 (5 bases). CDR3 length: 13 amino acids. V lost 3 bases and J 8 bases, leaving 13 bases between the germline ends. The CDR3 coding sequence is TGTGCCAGCAGTTTCGGGCAGGGTCGGGGCTACACCTTC. It codes for CASSFGQGRGYTF.

The chain is built from TRBV20-1 and TRBJ1-2; TRBD1 aligns across 9 bases. CDR3 length: 14 residues. The germline CDR1 and CDR2 sequences are DFQATT and SNEGSKA (reference sequence). V trimming: 3 bases; J trimming: 7 bases; junction bases outside the gene matches: 9. The CDR3 reads CSASSGQGRFGYTF. DNA for the CDR3: TGCAGTGCTAGTTCAGGACAGGGGCGGTTTGGCTACACCTTC.

V and J are TRBV7-2 and TRBJ2-5; either TRBD1 or TRBD2 may fit D (6 bases each). V was shortened by 5 bases and J by 1 base, with 23 bases between the two germline ends. Looked up from germline, CDR1 is SGHTA and CDR2 is FQGNSA. This CDR3 spans 18 amino acids. The CDR3 coding sequence is TGTGCCAGCAGCCCAATACCGACTCTAGGAGGGGGCCAAGAGACCCAGTACTTC. Protein: CASSPIPTLGGGQETQYF.

Only one count was recorded for this clone. The chain couples TRBV18 to TRBJ1-1; D perhaps matches TRBD1 (6 bases). Between the trimmed V and J ends, which lost 1 base and 4 bases, there was a span of 13 bases. The germline V gene has CDR1 KGHSH and CDR2 LQKENI. The CDR3 extends over 15 amino acids. The CDR3 loop reads CASSPRSGETTEAFF. CDR3 DNA: TGTGCCAGCTCACCACGGTCAGGGGAGACCACTGAAGCTTTCTTT.

This clone is a singleton in its sample. The chain couples TRBV6-1 to TRBJ1-3; tentatively, D is TRBD1 (5 bases). Germline V gene sequence: CDR1 MNHNS, CDR2 SASEGT. The CDR3 loop spans 13 amino acids. The germline V and J ends were trimmed by 3 bases and 5 bases, with 8 bases remaining between them. For the CDR3, the DNA is TGTGCCAGCAGTGACAGGGCGCGAAACACCATATATTTT. Translation: CASSDRARNTIYF.

The chain recombines TRBV5-1 with TRBJ2-5; D perhaps matches TRBD2 (6 bases). The germline V gene encodes CDR1 SGHRS and CDR2 YFSETQ. V lost 4 bases and J 2 bases, leaving 12 bases between the germline ends. The CDR3 has 14 amino acids. The CDR3 DNA reads TGCGCCAGCAGCAGGGGAGGAAGTCAAGAGACCCAGTACTTC. As protein: CASSRGGSQETQYF.